The 14 T cell receptor beta chains given below trace back to one sample, sequenced in a study of CD8 T cells in Susac syndrome. An amount of RNA that ranged from roughly 0.5 to 1 ug was reverse transcribed with random hexamers. TCRdb redid the calling of the immunoSEQ multiplex PCR reads with MiXCR, one entry per CDR3 protein. Of under 200,000 distinct CDR3 sequences detected, roughly 92% appear once; the ten largest clones hold 0.1% to 0.12%. Material for sequencing was CD4+ T cells from PBMCs. The receptors stem from a human donor with Susac syndrome.

This chain joins TRBV7-9 and TRBJ2-1, with TRBD2 identical over 10 bases. J lost 6 bases, V lost 5 bases, and 10 bases had no gene match. The CDR3 totals 16 residues. Germline V lookup: CDR1 SEHNR, CDR2 FQNEAQ (reference sequence). The CDR3 bases are TGTGCCAGCAGCCAGGGGCGGACTAGCGGTCTCAATGAGCAGTTCTTC. Amino acids: CASSQGRTSGLNEQFF.

The chain is built from TRBV29-1 and TRBJ2-5, with 10 bases matching TRBD2. V gave up 4 bases and J gave up 4 bases; unmatched junction bases: 12. The CDR3 runs to 16 residues. Germline V gene lookup returns CDR1 SQVTM and CDR2 ANQGSEA. This CDR3 reads CSVGPRAGGSGETQYF. The CDR3 coding sequence is TGCAGCGTTGGTCCTAGAGCGGGGGGGTCTGGAGAGACCCAGTACTTC.

The gene calls are TRBV29-1 and TRBJ1-2; possibly TRBD1 for D (6 bases). Germline CDR1 SQVTM, CDR2 ANQGSEA. V lost 5 bases and J 4 bases, leaving 17 bases between the germline ends. This CDR3 is 14 amino acids long. The CDR3 DNA is TGCAGCGTTTTTACGGGGGCCCCCACCTATGGCTACACCTTC. It yields the protein CSVFTGAPTYGYTF.

This clonotype was counted only a few times. The chain couples TRBV6-2 or TRBV6-3 to TRBJ1-6, with D hard to call. The CDR3 is 11 residues long. V shed 8 bases and J shed 8 bases, with 7 bases lying between them. Germline V CDR1 and CDR2: MNHEY, SVGEGT. CDR3 region: CASSRDSPLHF. CDR3 bases: TGTGCCAGCTCTCGAGATTCACCCCTCCACTTT.

The chain has TRBV5-4 and TRBJ1-2; the D is unclear. V was cut by 0 bases and J by 4 bases, with 7 bases left in between. The CDR3 runs to 13 residues. From germline, CDR1 is SGHNT and CDR2 YYREEE (reference sequence). The CDR3, as DNA: TGTGCCAGCAGCTTGGACCACAGCTATGGCTACACCTTC. It is translated as CASSLDHSYGYTF. Full variable domain (rest looked up from reference TRBV5-4 and TRBJ1-2): ETGVTQSPTHLIKTRGQQVTLRCSSQSGHNTVSWYQQALGQGPQFIFQYYREEENGRGNFPPRFSGLQFPNYSSELNVNALELDDSALYLCASSLDHSYGYTFGSGTRLTVV.

The chain uses TRBV20-1 and TRBJ1-1, with a weak D call TRBD1 (5 bases). The CDR3 runs to 13 residues. Germline assignment: CDR1 DFQATT and CDR2 SNEGSKA (reference sequence). V gave up 7 bases and J gave up 1 base, with 13 bases separating them. The CDR3 reads CSVYNGANTEAFF. The DNA of the CDR3 is TGCAGTGTCTACAATGGGGCGAACACTGAAGCTTTCTTT.

The chain uses TRBV12-3 or TRBV12-4 and TRBJ1-1, with D unresolved. The CDR3 consists of 12 residues. Trimming pared 3 bases from V and 5 bases from J, leaving 7 bases between. The CDR3 nucleotides are TGTGCCAGCAGTTTCTTGGGGACTGAAGCTTTCTTT. The encoded protein is CASSFLGTEAFF.

The chain joins TRBV6-4 to TRBJ1-5; D perhaps matches TRBD1 (5 bases). The V and J ends lost 3 bases and 4 bases respectively, with 13 bases between them. Germline CDR1 and CDR2: MRHNA and SNTAGT. There are 15 residues in the CDR3. Here the CDR3 reads CASSEGPGGNQPQHF. The CDR3, as DNA: TGTGCCAGCAGTGAAGGCCCCGGGGGGAATCAGCCCCAGCATTTT.

V gene TRBV21-1 combines with J gene TRBJ2-5; the table's D call TRBD1 went unverified against the DNA. TRBV21-1 is labeled a pseudogene. The CDR3 is made up of 14 amino acids. Here the CDR3 DNA reads TGTGCCAGCAGCAAGGTCCCAGGGAGAGAGACCCAGTACTTC. Encoded protein: CASSKVPGRETQYF.

The chain has TRBV11-2 and TRBJ2-3; 8 positions match TRBD2. The CDR3 length is 16 residues. The germline V gene encodes CDR1 SGHAT and CDR2 FQNNGV. V lost 5 bases to trimming and J lost 4 bases; unmatched junction nucleotides: 11. For the CDR3, the DNA is TGTGCCAGCAGCCAGACCGGGGGGGCGTCCGCAGATACGCAGTATTTT. It specifies CASSQTGGASADTQYF.

This chain joins TRBV27 and TRBJ1-1; no clear D. V dropped 3 bases and J dropped 4 bases, with 21 bases sitting between them. The CDR3 consists of 17 residues. Germline CDR1 reads MNHEY; CDR2 reads SMNVEV (reference sequence). CDR3: CASSFGIRVPTITEAFF. For the CDR3, the DNA is TGTGCCAGCAGTTTCGGGATAAGGGTGCCTACGATCACTGAAGCTTTCTTT.

The gene calls are TRBV5-6 and TRBJ2-4; TRBD1 agrees at 8 bases. The germline V gene encodes CDR1 SGHDT and CDR2 YYEEEE. V shed 4 bases and J 11 bases; nucleotides not matched to a gene: 8. The CDR3 spans 13 residues. The CDR3 spells CASSGTGAEVQYF. The CDR3 DNA is TGTGCCAGCAGCGGGACAGGAGCAGAAGTTCAGTACTTC.

The rearrangement uses TRBV20-1 and TRBJ1-2; no reliable D call. Germline CDR1 is DFQATT and CDR2 is SNEGSKA (reference sequence). V lost 6 bases and J lost 4, with 15 bases in between. The CDR3 loop spans 13 amino acids. The CDR3 here is CSALTPPAYGYTF. DNA for the CDR3: TGCAGTGCCCTGACCCCCCCCGCCTATGGCTACACCTTC.

This sequence joins TRBV20-1 and TRBJ2-1; tentative D call: TRBD2 (5 bases). CDR1 is DFQATT and CDR2 is SNEGSKA in the germline V gene (reference sequence). The CDR3 has 15 residues. Trimming pared 1 base from V and 7 bases from J, leaving 17 bases between. Written as DNA, the CDR3 is TGCAGTGCTAGAGGTTTAACCGGGGATCGGAATGAGCAGTTCTTC. Translating gives CSARGLTGDRNEQFF.